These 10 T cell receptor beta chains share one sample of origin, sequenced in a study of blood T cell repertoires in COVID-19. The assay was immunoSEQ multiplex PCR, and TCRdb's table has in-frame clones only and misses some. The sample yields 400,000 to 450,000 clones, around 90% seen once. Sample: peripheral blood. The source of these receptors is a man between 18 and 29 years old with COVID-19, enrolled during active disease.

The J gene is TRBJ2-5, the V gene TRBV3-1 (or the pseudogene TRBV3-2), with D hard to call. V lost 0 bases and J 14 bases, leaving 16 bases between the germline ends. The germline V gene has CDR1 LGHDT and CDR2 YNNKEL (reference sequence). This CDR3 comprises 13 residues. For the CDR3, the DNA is TGTGCCAGCAGCCAAGAGAAGATCCGCACGGTATACTTC. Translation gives CASSQEKIRTVYF.

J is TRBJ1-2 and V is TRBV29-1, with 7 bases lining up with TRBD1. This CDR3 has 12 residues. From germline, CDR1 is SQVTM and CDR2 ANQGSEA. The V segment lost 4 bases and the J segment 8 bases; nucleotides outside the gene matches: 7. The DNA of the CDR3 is TGCAGCGTTGGGTGGGGGACAGAAGGCTACACCTTC. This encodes CSVGWGTEGYTF.

CDR3 sequence: CASKQSSYEQYF. Here the CDR3 DNA reads TGTGCCAGCAAACAGAGCTCCTACGAGCAGTACTTC. V gene TRBV2 combines with J gene TRBJ2-7; unclear D gene. There are 12 residues in the CDR3. The V and J ends lost 7 bases and 0 bases respectively, with 7 bases between them. Germline CDR1 reads SNHLY; CDR2 reads FYNNEI.

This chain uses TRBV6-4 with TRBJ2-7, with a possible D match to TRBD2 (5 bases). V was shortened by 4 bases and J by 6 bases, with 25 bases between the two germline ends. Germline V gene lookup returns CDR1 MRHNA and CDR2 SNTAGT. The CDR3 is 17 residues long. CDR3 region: CASSAHCRTHPSGEQYF. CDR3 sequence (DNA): TGTGCCAGCAGTGCCCATTGTAGGACTCACCCTTCGGGCGAGCAGTACTTC.

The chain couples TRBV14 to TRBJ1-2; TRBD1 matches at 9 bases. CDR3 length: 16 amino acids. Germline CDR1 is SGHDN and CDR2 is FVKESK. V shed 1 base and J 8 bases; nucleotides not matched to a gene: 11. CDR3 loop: CASSQAGTGPVYGYTF. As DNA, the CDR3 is TGTGCCAGCAGCCAAGCCGGGACAGGGCCTGTGTACGGCTACACCTTC.

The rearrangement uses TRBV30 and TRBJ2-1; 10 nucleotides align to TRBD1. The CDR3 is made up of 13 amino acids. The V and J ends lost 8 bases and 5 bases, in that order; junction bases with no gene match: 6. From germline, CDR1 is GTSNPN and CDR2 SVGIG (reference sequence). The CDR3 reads CASRDRGHNEQFF. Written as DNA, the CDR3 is TGTGCCAGCCGGGACAGGGGACACAATGAGCAGTTCTTC.

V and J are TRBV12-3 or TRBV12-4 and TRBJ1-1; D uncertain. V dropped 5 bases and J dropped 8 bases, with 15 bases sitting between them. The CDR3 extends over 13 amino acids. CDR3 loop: CASSPPWRMEAFF. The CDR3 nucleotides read TGTGCCAGCAGTCCTCCTTGGAGGATGGAAGCTTTCTTT.

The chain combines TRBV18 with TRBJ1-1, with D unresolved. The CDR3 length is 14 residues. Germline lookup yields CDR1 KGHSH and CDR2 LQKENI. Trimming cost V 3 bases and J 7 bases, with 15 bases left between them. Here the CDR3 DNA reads TGTGCCAGCTCACCTTCGGGAGGGTTCGATGAAGCTTTCTTT. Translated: CASSPSGGFDEAFF.

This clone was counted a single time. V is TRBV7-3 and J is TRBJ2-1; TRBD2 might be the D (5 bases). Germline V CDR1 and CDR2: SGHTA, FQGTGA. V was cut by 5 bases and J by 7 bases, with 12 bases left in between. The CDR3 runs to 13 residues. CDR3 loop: CASSPNPGNEQFF. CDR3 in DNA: TGTGCCAGCAGCCCAAATCCGGGGAATGAGCAGTTCTTC.

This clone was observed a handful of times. The CDR3 here is CASTRGRDNSPLHF. CDR3 DNA sequence: TGTGCCAGCACCCGAGGCAGAGATAATTCACCCCTCCACTTT. V and J are TRBV5-5 and TRBJ1-6; D gene unclear. The germline V and J ends were trimmed by 6 bases and 5 bases, with 12 bases remaining between them. Germline CDR1 reads SGHKS; CDR2 reads YYEKEE (reference sequence). This CDR3 comprises 14 residues.